The clone carrying this T cell receptor (beta chain) was seen only a few times. The data were obtained in a study of blood T cell repertoires in COVID-19. There are 14 residues in the CDR3. Trimming took off 6 bases at V and 5 bases at J, with 16 bases between the two ends. Per the germline V gene, CDR1 is ENHRY and CDR2 is SYGVKD. Cohort assignment relied on participant-reported clinical history. Produced via immunoSEQ multiplex PCR; TCRdb's table is partial and in-frame only. The sample has around 220,000 clones, 75% to 95% seen once. The sample was PBMCs or T cells enriched from blood (not recorded which). The chain uses TRBV10-3 and TRBJ2-5; TRBD2 is a possible D gene (7 bases). The receptor comes from a woman in her late teens or twenties who had recovered from COVID-19. The CDR3 nucleotides read TGTGCCATCAGCGAACCGGGGGGCCGGGAGACCCAGTACTTC. Protein sequence: CAISEPGGRETQYF.